Sequencing of this T cell receptor beta chain was carried out in a study of cytomegalovirus exposure and HLA in healthy donors. CDR1 is SGHTA and CDR2 is FQGNSA in the germline V gene. V gave up 1 base and J gave up 4 bases; unmatched junction bases: 4. The CDR3 consists of 15 residues. 60 Vbeta and 13 Jbeta primers were used in PCR. TCRdb's table, derived via immunoSEQ multiplex PCR, lists solely in-frame clones and lacks some. The sample contains about 130,000 clones, about 85% of which appear only once. Points from the study as a whole: Apart from CMV serostatus, no immune exposure information was available.

Of note for this clone: The antigen is undetermined.

The receptor's source is a boy younger than 18 in good health and CMV-seronegative. Sequencing was performed on PBMCs. The genes are TRBV7-2 and TRBJ2-5; 9 nucleotides match TRBD2. The CDR3 loop reads CASSLDAGGRETQYF. The CDR3 DNA reads TGTGCCAGCAGCTTAGATGCGGGAGGGCGAGAGACCCAGTACTTC.